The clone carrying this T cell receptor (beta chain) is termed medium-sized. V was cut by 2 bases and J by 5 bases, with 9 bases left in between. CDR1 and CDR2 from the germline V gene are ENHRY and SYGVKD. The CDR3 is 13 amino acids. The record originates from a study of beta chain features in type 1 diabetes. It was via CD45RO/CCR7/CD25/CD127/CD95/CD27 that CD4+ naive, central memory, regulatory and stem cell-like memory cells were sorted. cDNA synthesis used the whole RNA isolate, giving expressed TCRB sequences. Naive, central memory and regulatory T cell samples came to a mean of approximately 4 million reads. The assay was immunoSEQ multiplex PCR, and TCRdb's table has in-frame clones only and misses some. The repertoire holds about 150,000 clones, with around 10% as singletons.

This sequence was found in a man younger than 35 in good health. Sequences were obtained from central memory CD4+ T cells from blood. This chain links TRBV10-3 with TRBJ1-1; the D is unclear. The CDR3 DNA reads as TGTGCCATCAGTGAGGTCCGAGGTACTGAAGCTTTCTTT. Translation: CAISEVRGTEAFF.